This T cell receptor beta chain was retrieved from a study of technical replicates of blood from a few donors. Only in-frame clones appear in the TCRdb table, and some are missing; sequencing was by immunoSEQ multiplex PCR. The sample holds tens of thousands of clones, 92% seen once. V gave up 2 bases and J gave up 1 base, with 8 bases separating them. Germline-derived CDR1 and CDR2 are MGHRA and YSYEKL. This CDR3 has 14 residues. This TCR derives from a human donor in good health. Some clones in this sample may be carry-over from other donors' samples. The chain uses TRBV4-1 and TRBJ2-5; D is unclear. The sequencing sample was made of PBMCs. CDR3 protein: CASSQLGSQETQYF. The CDR3 coding sequence is TGCGCCAGCAGCCAATTGGGCAGCCAAGAGACCCAGTACTTC.